The 22 T cell receptor beta chains below all came from one sample that was sequenced in a study of blood T cell repertoires in COVID-19. TCRdb's table, derived via immunoSEQ multiplex PCR, lists solely in-frame clones and lacks some. The repertoire consists of 200,000 to 250,000 clones, with about 84% occurring once and the leading ten covering 7.8%. The sample comprised peripheral blood. Source of these receptors: a woman aged 80 or over with COVID-19, enrolled during active disease.

This chain links TRBV18 with TRBJ1-2; TRBD1 matches at 7 bases. The V and J ends lost 3 bases and 5 bases, in that order; junction bases with no gene match: 15. The CDR3 contains 17 residues. Germline CDR1 reads KGHSH; CDR2 reads LQKENI. The CDR3 nucleotides read TGTGCCAGCTCACCCTCGACAGGGCCCCGCCCCAGTTATGGCTACACCTTC. This encodes CASSPSTGPRPSYGYTF.

V usage is TRBV6-6 and J usage is TRBJ2-7, with D possibly TRBD1 on 5 matching bases. The CDR3 spans 13 residues. CDR1 is MNHNY and CDR2 is SVGAGI in the germline V gene (reference sequence). V was pared by 10 bases and J by 3 bases, with 16 bases between. This chain's CDR3 is CATTLPGIYEQYF. As DNA, the CDR3 is TGTGCCACCACTCTTCCAGGGATCTACGAGCAGTACTTC.

The CDR3 region is CASSPTGWAAFF. The CDR3 DNA sequence: TGTGCCAGCAGTCCAACAGGGTGGGCAGCTTTCTTT. The chain links TRBV28 to TRBJ1-1, with D tentatively TRBD1 (6 bases). Germline V gene data show CDR1 as MDHEN and CDR2 as SYDVKM. The V end was cut by 5 bases, the J end by 10 bases, with 14 bases between. The CDR3 covers 12 residues. The full variable domain, rest sourced from reference TRBV28 and TRBJ1-1, is DVKVTQSSRYLVKRTGEKVFLECVQDMDHENMFWYRQDPGLGLRLIYFSYDVKMKEKGDIPEGYSVSREKKERFSLILESASTNQTSMYLCASSPTGWAAFFGQGTRLTVV.

V gene TRBV10-3 combines with J gene TRBJ1-6; no clear D gene. This CDR3 is 14 amino acids long. V was clipped by 1 base and J by 9 bases, with 10 bases between them. Germline V gene lookup returns CDR1 ENHRY and CDR2 SYGVKD. DNA of the CDR3: TGTGCCATCAGTGAGTACACAGTAGGTTCACCCCTCCACTTT. Translation: CAISEYTVGSPLHF.

The genes are TRBV2 and TRBJ2-7; D perhaps matches TRBD2 (6 bases). V dropped 7 bases and J dropped 6 bases, with 19 bases sitting between them. The CDR3 has 14 amino acids. Germline V gene lookup returns CDR1 SNHLY and CDR2 FYNNEI. CDR3 in DNA: TGTGCCAGCATCATTGGGGGGTCGGGTTCCGAGCAGTACTTC. The encoded protein is CASIIGGSGSEQYF. Complete variable domain (other parts from reference TRBV2 and TRBJ2-7): EPEVTQTPSHQVTQMGQEVILRCVPISNHLYFYWYRQILGQKVEFLVSFYNNEISEKSEIFDDQFSVERPDGSNFTLKIRSTKLEDSAMYFCASIIGGSGSEQYFGPGTRLTVT.

The V and J genes are TRBV6-2 or TRBV6-3 and TRBJ1-5; tentatively, D is TRBD1 (6 bases). Looked up from germline, CDR1 is MNHEY and CDR2 is SVGEGT. The CDR3 contains 15 residues. V shed 4 bases and J shed 2 bases, with 12 bases lying between them. The CDR3 DNA sequence: TGTGCCAGCAGTTCCCAGGGGCTAGGCAATCAGCCCCAGCATTTT. It specifies CASSSQGLGNQPQHF.

CDR3 amino acids: CASRTGGLYGYTF. The CDR3 nucleotides are TGTGCCAGCCGGACAGGGGGTCTATATGGCTACACCTTC. The V gene is TRBV28, the J gene TRBJ1-2; 10 bases are shared with TRBD1. Per the germline V gene, CDR1 is MDHEN and CDR2 is SYDVKM. The CDR3 length is 13 residues. V shed 8 bases, J shed 5 bases, and the junction held 5 bases outside the gene matches.

The rearrangement uses TRBV9 and TRBJ2-5; TRBD2 matches 8 bases. The length of the CDR3 is 15 residues. V trimming: 3 bases; J trimming: 1 base; junction bases outside the gene matches: 5. CDR1 and CDR2 from the germline V gene are SGDLS and YYNGEE. The CDR3 region is CASSAAAGAQETQYF. The CDR3 DNA is TGTGCCAGCAGCGCCGCAGCGGGAGCCCAAGAGACCCAGTACTTC. The full variable domain, in which reference TRBV9 and TRBJ2-5 provide the parts outside the CDR3, is DSGVTQTPKHLITATGQRVTLRCSPRSGDLSVYWYQQSLDQGLQFLIQYYNGEERAKGNILERFSAQQFPDLHSELNLSSLELGDSALYFCASSAAAGAQETQYFGPGTRLLVL.

This clone showed up just a few times. V is TRBV5-1 and J is TRBJ2-1; no definite D call. The ends were cut back, 0 bases at V and 7 bases at J, with 17 bases in the middle. Germline loops: CDR1 SGHRS, CDR2 YFSETQ. The CDR3 has 16 residues. CDR3 sequence reads: CASSLAGYLSRNEQFF. The CDR3 bases are TGCGCCAGCAGCTTGGCCGGGTACTTATCTAGGAATGAGCAGTTCTTC.

The chain links TRBV6-5 to TRBJ2-2; D is uncertain. Trimming took 4 bases from V and 5 from J, leaving 5 bases between them. The CDR3 runs to 12 residues. Per the germline V gene, CDR1 is MNHEY and CDR2 is SVGAGI. For the CDR3, the DNA is TGTGCCAGCAGTTTCGTGACCGGGGAGCTGTTTTTT. Translating it yields CASSFVTGELFF.

The chain uses TRBV6-6 and TRBJ1-6; no clear D. CDR3 length equals 13 residues. The V gene lost 7 bases and the J gene lost 7 bases, with 11 bases spanning the gap. Germline V lookup: CDR1 MNHNY, CDR2 SVGAGI (reference sequence). The CDR3: CASNTAGNSPLHF. The CDR3 DNA reads as TGTGCCAGCAATACGGCGGGGAATTCACCCCTCCACTTT.

This sequence joins TRBV19 and TRBJ2-1; 12 bases are shared with TRBD2. The junction had 9 bases not matched to a gene; V was cut back by 7 bases and J by 8 bases. The germline gives CDR1 LNHDA, CDR2 SQIVND (reference sequence). There are 15 residues in the CDR3. CDR3: CASTRTSGAWDEQFF. The CDR3 region has the DNA TGTGCCAGTACCCGGACTAGCGGGGCCTGGGATGAGCAGTTCTTC.

The chain uses TRBV6-1 and TRBJ1-5, with 8 bases aligning to TRBD1. CDR1 is MNHNS and CDR2 is SASEGT in the germline V gene. This CDR3 has 16 residues. J lost 6 bases, V lost 4 bases, and 11 bases had no gene match. The CDR3 loop reads CASSGPYLTGGQPQHF. Written as DNA, the CDR3 is TGTGCCAGCAGTGGTCCCTACCTAACAGGGGGTCAGCCCCAGCATTTT.

V usage is TRBV7-8 and J usage is TRBJ2-4; the match to TRBD2 covers 7 bases. This CDR3 spans 16 amino acids. Germline loops: CDR1 SGHVS, CDR2 FQNEAQ. Trimming at V came to 5 bases and at J to 3 bases, leaving 10 bases not matched to a gene. This CDR3 reads CASSPRGEGRKNIQYF. CDR3 DNA sequence: TGTGCCAGCAGCCCCCGGGGGGAGGGCCGCAAAAACATTCAGTACTTC.

The chain couples TRBV19 to TRBJ1-1, with D unclear. The germline V gene encodes CDR1 LNHDA and CDR2 SQIVND (reference sequence). Between the trimmed V and J ends, which lost 1 base and 11 bases, there was a span of 17 bases. The CDR3 sequence is 14 residues long. The CDR3 reads CASSIGIRVLGAFF. The CDR3 bases are TGTGCCAGTAGTATAGGGATCCGGGTGCTTGGTGCTTTCTTT. The variable domain in full, with the rest retrieved from reference TRBV19 and TRBJ1-1, is DGGITQSPKYLFRKEGQNVTLSCEQNLNHDAMYWYRQDPGQGLRLIYYSQIVNDFQKGDIAEGYSVSREKKESFPLTVTSAQKNPTAFYLCASSIGIRVLGAFFGQGTRLTVV.

This rearrangement joins TRBV11-3 to TRBJ2-6; D not certain. The CDR3 contains 14 residues. CDR1 is SGHNT, CDR2 YENEEA, per germline. Trimming removed 4 bases from V and 4 bases from J, with 8 bases in between. The CDR3 DNA is TGTGCCAGCAGCTCGGGTTACGGGGCCAACGTCCTGACTTTC. Translated: CASSSGYGANVLTF. Together with reference TRBV11-3 and TRBJ2-6, the CDR3 gives the full variable domain: EAGVVQSPRYKIIEKKQPVAFWCNPISGHNTLYWYLQNLGQGPELLIRYENEEAVDDSQLPKDRFSAERLKGVDSTLKIQPAELGDSAVYLCASSSGYGANVLTFGAGSRLTVL.

The chain couples TRBV21-1 to TRBJ1-5; TRBD1 reflects the table's D call only, with no check against the DNA. TRBV21-1 is noted as a pseudogene. The CDR3 has 14 amino acids. The CDR3 coding sequence is TGTGCCAGCACTCAAAGGGGCAGGAATCAGCCCCAGCATTTT. As protein: CASTQRGRNQPQHF.

This sequence joins TRBV2 and TRBJ2-1, with 8 bases aligning to TRBD1. The CDR3 spans 14 residues. Germline-derived CDR1 and CDR2 are SNHLY and FYNNEI. V was pared by 8 bases and J by 7 bases, with 10 bases of the junction left unmatched. The CDR3 loop reads CASDSWTGSNEQFF. The CDR3, as DNA: TGTGCCAGCGATTCCTGGACAGGGTCGAATGAGCAGTTCTTC.

V usage is TRBV5-5 and J usage is TRBJ1-5, with a tentative D call TRBD1 (6 bases). This CDR3 is 15 amino acids long. The V gene's germline CDR1 is SGHKS and CDR2 YYEKEE (reference sequence). Trimming shortened V by 0 bases and J by 7 bases, and 14 bases separated the two germline ends. The CDR3 protein is CASSLGDIGGQPQHF. The CDR3 nucleotides are TGTGCCAGCAGCTTGGGGGACATCGGCGGGCAGCCCCAGCATTTT.

The J gene is TRBJ2-5, the V gene TRBV5-1; TRBD2 agrees at 8 bases. V lost 0 bases, J lost 2 bases, and 3 bases stayed unmatched. Germline loops: CDR1 SGHRS, CDR2 YFSETQ. CDR3 length equals 15 residues. The DNA for the CDR3 is TGCGCCAGCAGCTTGGTTAGCGGGGCGCAAGAGACCCAGTACTTC. Its protein product is CASSLVSGAQETQYF.

The chain uses TRBV24-1 and TRBJ1-2; weak D call: TRBD1 (5 bases). The CDR3 runs 13 residues. Deletions cut 1 base from V and 8 bases from J, with 10 bases between. In germline, CDR1 is KGHDR, CDR2 SFDVKD. CDR3 bases: TGTGCCACCAGTGATTTCGGGGGGTCGGGCTACACCTTC. It yields the protein CATSDFGGSGYTF.

In its sample, this clone was seen once. The chain employs TRBV19 and TRBJ2-4; no reliable D call. V shed 3 bases and J shed 8 bases, with 14 bases lying between them. Per the germline V gene, CDR1 is LNHDA and CDR2 is SQIVND (reference sequence). This CDR3 spans 14 amino acids. DNA of the CDR3: TGTGCCAGTAGTATCACCAACCCCCAGGACATTCAGTACTTC. Its translation is CASSITNPQDIQYF.